Below, 19 T cell receptor beta chains from the same sample are listed, as sequenced in a study of B cell selection in AIRE deficiency. Data came from immunoSEQ multiplex PCR; TCRdb stores just in-frame clones and leaves some out. The sample yields under 30,000 clones, around 97% seen once. CD4+CD127+ cells were sorted as the conventional CD4 T cells. Sequenced material: CD4+CD127+ conventional T cells sorted from PBMCs. These receptors all come from a human donor in good health.

The chain couples TRBV7-2 to TRBJ2-2, with D possibly matching TRBD1 (6 bases). V lost 3 bases to trimming and J lost 6 bases, with 20 bases between them. Germline CDR1 and CDR2: SGHTA and FQGNSA. The CDR3 is 17 amino acids. The CDR3 coding sequence is TGTGCCAGCAGCTTCCGATCAGCAGGGGTTAGTCCCGGGGAGCTGTTTTTT. This codes for CASSFRSAGVSPGELFF.

The V and J genes are TRBV5-1 and TRBJ2-7, with 10 bases that match TRBD2. J was trimmed by 3 bases and V by 0 bases; bases with no gene match: 3. Germline V CDR1 and CDR2: SGHRS, YFSETQ. CDR3 length: 15 residues. CDR3 DNA: TGCGCCAGCAGCTTGGGAACTAGCGGGATCTACGAGCAGTACTTC. This gives the protein CASSLGTSGIYEQYF.

CDR3: CASSPQLDRAGTEAFF. In DNA, the CDR3 is TGTGCCAGCAGCCCGCAGCTCGACAGGGCGGGCACTGAAGCTTTCTTT. The V call is TRBV7-2, the J call TRBJ1-1; the match to TRBD1 covers 7 bases. V shed 5 bases, J shed 4 bases, and the junction held 13 bases outside the gene matches. Per germline, CDR1 SGHTA and CDR2 FQGNSA. CDR3 length equals 16 residues.

This chain connects TRBV29-1 to TRBJ2-1; TRBD1 agrees at 7 bases. This CDR3 has 13 residues. CDR1 SQVTM and CDR2 ANQGSEA come from the germline V gene. V was clipped by 8 bases and J by 2 bases; unmatched bases: 6. CDR3 in amino acids: CSSGTAPYNEQFF. The CDR3 DNA sequence: TGCAGCTCCGGGACAGCTCCCTACAATGAGCAGTTCTTC.

The V and J genes are TRBV10-3 and TRBJ2-7; 10 bases agree with TRBD2. V gave up 6 bases and J gave up 7 bases; unmatched junction bases: 12. CDR1 and CDR2 from the germline V gene are ENHRY and SYGVKD. This CDR3 has 15 residues. The CDR3 sequence is CAIRPGLAGEGEQYF. The CDR3 DNA reads TGTGCCATCAGGCCGGGGCTAGCGGGAGAGGGAGAGCAGTACTTC.

This chain connects TRBV10-1 to TRBJ2-3; no reliable D call. Germline CDR1 reads WNHNN; CDR2 reads SYGVQD (reference sequence). The V and J ends lost 5 bases and 6 bases respectively, with 12 bases between them. The length of the CDR3 is 13 residues. The CDR3 region is CASSPQPSDTQYF. CDR3 DNA sequence: TGCGCCAGCAGTCCGCAACCTTCGGATACGCAGTATTTT.

The rearrangement links TRBV19 to TRBJ2-1, with TRBD1 matching over 10 bases. The junction had 13 bases not matched to a gene; V was cut back by 6 bases and J by 2 bases. The germline gives CDR1 LNHDA, CDR2 SQIVND (reference sequence). The CDR3 has 18 residues. As DNA, the CDR3 is TGTGCCAGTAGATTCCGGGACAGGGGCTTAGACGCCTACAATGAGCAGTTCTTC. This translates into CASRFRDRGLDAYNEQFF.

The rearrangement uses TRBV27 and TRBJ2-3; 7 bases map to TRBD1. The CDR3 is 15 amino acids. The junction had 6 bases not matched to a gene; V was cut back by 4 bases and J by 2 bases. CDR1 is MNHEY, CDR2 SMNVEV, per germline (reference sequence). Here the CDR3 DNA reads TGTGCCAGCAGTTACCGGACAGGACACACAGATACGCAGTATTTT. Encoded protein: CASSYRTGHTDTQYF.

This chain links TRBV7-2 with TRBJ2-7, with 8 positions matching TRBD2. J was trimmed by 2 bases and V by 5 bases; bases with no gene match: 5. This CDR3 is built from 14 residues. Germline assignment: CDR1 SGHTA and CDR2 FQGNSA. The CDR3 spells CASSLKTSAYEQYF. The CDR3 DNA reads TGTGCCAGCAGCCTGAAGACTAGCGCCTACGAGCAGTACTTC.

The chain recombines TRBV18 with TRBJ1-4; D remains unclear. Germline values: CDR1 KGHSH, CDR2 LQKENI. The CDR3 is made up of 13 amino acids. Trimming took 2 bases from V and 12 from J, leaving 13 bases between them. The chain's CDR3 is CASSPGRSPELFF. In DNA, the CDR3 is TGTGCCAGCTCACCAGGTCGGAGTCCCGAACTGTTTTTT.

J is TRBJ1-1 and V is TRBV6-5; D not certain. Germline CDR1 is MNHEY and CDR2 is SVGAGI. Trimming took off 1 base at V and 1 base at J, with 4 bases between the two ends. This CDR3 comprises 13 residues. In nucleotides, the CDR3 is TGTGCCAGCAGTTACTTGGGGAACACTGAAGCTTTCTTT. Translation gives CASSYLGNTEAFF.

The chain joins TRBV29-1 to TRBJ2-1; 10 nucleotides agree with TRBD2. V dropped 4 bases and J dropped 0; count of bases not matched to a gene: 3. Germline loops: CDR1 SQVTM, CDR2 ANQGSEA. The CDR3 runs to 15 residues. The CDR3 DNA follows: TGCAGCGTTGGGGCTAGCGGGAGCTCCTACAATGAGCAGTTCTTC. This codes for CSVGASGSSYNEQFF.

The CDR3 nucleotides are TGCGCCAGCAGCTTGAAAAGGAGCGGGAGGTCGGATGAGCAGTTCTTC. Its protein product is CASSLKRSGRSDEQFF. J is TRBJ2-1 and V is TRBV5-1; TRBD2 matches at 9 bases. Germline values: CDR1 SGHRS, CDR2 YFSETQ. V trimming: 1 base; J trimming: 8 bases; junction bases outside the gene matches: 10. The CDR3 runs 16 residues. Looking up the rest from reference TRBV5-1 and TRBJ2-1 gives the full variable domain: KAGVTQTPRYLIKTRGQQVTLSCSPISGHRSVSWYQQTPGQGLQFLFEYFSETQRNKGNFPGRFSGRQFSNSRSEMNVSTLELGDSALYLCASSLKRSGRSDEQFFGPGTRLTVL.

This chain connects TRBV19 to TRBJ1-1, with TRBD1 matching over 12 bases. Germline V gene data show CDR1 as LNHDA and CDR2 as SQIVND (reference sequence). This CDR3 contains 14 residues. V was pared by 1 base and J by 11 bases, with 5 bases of the junction left unmatched. In DNA form, the CDR3 reads TGTGCCAGTAGTATAGGACGGGACAGGGGGCTCGCTTTCTTT. Protein product: CASSIGRDRGLAFF. Combining the CDR3 with reference TRBV19 and TRBJ1-1 gives the whole variable domain DGGITQSPKYLFRKEGQNVTLSCEQNLNHDAMYWYRQDPGQGLRLIYYSQIVNDFQKGDIAEGYSVSREKKESFPLTVTSAQKNPTAFYLCASSIGRDRGLAFFGQGTRLTVV.

This rearrangement joins TRBV28 to TRBJ1-6; D unresolved. The germline V gene has CDR1 MDHEN and CDR2 SYDVKM. The ends were cut back, 2 bases at V and 6 bases at J, with 17 bases in the middle. The CDR3 consists of 17 residues. CDR3 in DNA: TGTGCCAGCAGTTTAACCGCCTACCGGGAGATTAATTCACCCCTCCACTTT. Translation: CASSLTAYREINSPLHF.

This clone is a singleton in its sample. The chain employs TRBV6-5 and TRBJ2-7; D is uncertain. Trimming removed 1 base at V and 4 bases at J, with 2 bases between. Germline V gene sequence: CDR1 MNHEY, CDR2 SVGAGI. The CDR3 is 11 amino acids. The CDR3 region has the DNA TGTGCCAGCAGTTACTTATACGAGCAGTACTTC. Its translation is CASSYLYEQYF.

The chain recombines TRBV7-9 with TRBJ1-4; 7 bases match TRBD1. V lost 5 bases and J lost 11; bases outside the gene matches: 14. CDR3 length: 15 residues. The germline V gene encodes CDR1 SEHNR and CDR2 FQNEAQ (reference sequence). The CDR3 here is CASSLGDRTGGKLFF. CDR3 sequence (DNA): TGTGCCAGCAGCCTCGGGGACAGAACGGGTGGTAAACTGTTTTTT.

The chain employs TRBV7-3 and TRBJ2-7; 8 nucleotides line up with TRBD2. Looked up from germline, CDR1 is SGHTA and CDR2 is FQGTGA. V shed 9 bases, J shed 3 bases, and the junction held 22 bases outside the gene matches. The CDR3 covers 18 residues. CDR3 region: CARRGLTSSGLVCYEQYF. CDR3 nucleotide sequence: TGTGCCAGACGGGGCCTCACATCGTCGGGACTAGTGTGCTACGAGCAGTACTTC.

The chain carries TRBV28 and TRBJ2-7; D remains unclear. Looked up from germline, CDR1 is MDHEN and CDR2 is SYDVKM. The CDR3 is 16 residues long. V was pared by 8 bases and J by 0 bases, with 20 bases between. The DNA of the CDR3 is TGTGCCAGCCCTCCTGACAACCAGGTTGGCTCCTACGAGCAGTACTTC. Its protein product is CASPPDNQVGSYEQYF.